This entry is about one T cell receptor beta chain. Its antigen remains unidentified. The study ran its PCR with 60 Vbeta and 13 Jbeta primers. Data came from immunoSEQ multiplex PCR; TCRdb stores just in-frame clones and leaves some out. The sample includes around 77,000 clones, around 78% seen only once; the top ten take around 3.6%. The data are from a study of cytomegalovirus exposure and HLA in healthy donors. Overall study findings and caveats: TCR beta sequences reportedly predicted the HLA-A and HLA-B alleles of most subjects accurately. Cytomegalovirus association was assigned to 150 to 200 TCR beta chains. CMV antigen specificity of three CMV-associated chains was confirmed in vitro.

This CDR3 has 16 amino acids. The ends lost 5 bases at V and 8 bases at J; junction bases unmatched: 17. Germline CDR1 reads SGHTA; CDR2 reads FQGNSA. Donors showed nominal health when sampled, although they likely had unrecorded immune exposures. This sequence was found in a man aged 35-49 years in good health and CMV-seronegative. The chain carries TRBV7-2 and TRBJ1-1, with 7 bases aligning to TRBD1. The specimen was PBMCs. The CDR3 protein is CASSKPFGTAVCEAFF. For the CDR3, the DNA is TGTGCCAGCAGCAAACCGTTCGGGACAGCCGTGTGCGAAGCTTTCTTT.